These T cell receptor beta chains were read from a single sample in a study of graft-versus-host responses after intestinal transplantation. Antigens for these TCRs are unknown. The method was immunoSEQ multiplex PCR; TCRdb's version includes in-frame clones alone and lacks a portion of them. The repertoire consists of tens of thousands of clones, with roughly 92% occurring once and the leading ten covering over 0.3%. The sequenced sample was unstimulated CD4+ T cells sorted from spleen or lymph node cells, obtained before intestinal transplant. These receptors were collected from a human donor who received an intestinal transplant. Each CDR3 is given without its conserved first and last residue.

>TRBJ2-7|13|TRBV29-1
SVELLYRGLYEQY
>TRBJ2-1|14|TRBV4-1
ASSQDPGRAYNEQF
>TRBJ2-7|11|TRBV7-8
ASSLATHYEQY
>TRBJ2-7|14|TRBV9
ASSVDGLAGRYEQY
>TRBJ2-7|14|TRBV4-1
ASSQGLAGRSYEQY
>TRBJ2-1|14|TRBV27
ASSPPRGRVGERQF
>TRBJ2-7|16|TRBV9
ASSVDGLALDPTYEQY
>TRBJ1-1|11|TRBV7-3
ASSSQMNTEAF
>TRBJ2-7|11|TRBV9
ASSVEGRREQY
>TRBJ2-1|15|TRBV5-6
ASSSPRQVLSYNEQF
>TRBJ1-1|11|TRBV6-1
ASSFKRRAEAF
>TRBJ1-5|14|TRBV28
ASSLSPRAGNQPQH
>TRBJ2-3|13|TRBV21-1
ASSKADPHTDTQY
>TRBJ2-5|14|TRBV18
ASSPLLPGHQETQY
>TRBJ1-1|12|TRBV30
AWRRRREGTEAF
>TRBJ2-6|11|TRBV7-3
ASSPVGANVLT
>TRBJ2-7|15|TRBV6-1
ASSEALGGGHSYEQY
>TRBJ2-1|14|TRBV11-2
ASSLEVLSSYNEQF
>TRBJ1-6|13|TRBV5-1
ASSENSRGDSPLH
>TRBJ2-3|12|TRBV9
ASSTGLAADTQY
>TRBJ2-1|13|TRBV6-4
ASSELAGGPHEQF
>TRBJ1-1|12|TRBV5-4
ASSLVGGRNEAF
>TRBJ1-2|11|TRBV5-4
ASSLQGSSGYT
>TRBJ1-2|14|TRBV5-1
ASSPLPTGTGNGYT
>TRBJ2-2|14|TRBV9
ASSVVQGFTGGELF
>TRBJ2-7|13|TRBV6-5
ASSGRASGTYEQY
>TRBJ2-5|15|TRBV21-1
ASSKWPERAGAETQY
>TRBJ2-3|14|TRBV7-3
ANGLAGGPRTDTQY
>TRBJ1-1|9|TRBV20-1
SASDGVEAF
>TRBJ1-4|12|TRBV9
ASSVTGTNEKLF
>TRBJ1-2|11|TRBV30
AGKEWRNYGYT
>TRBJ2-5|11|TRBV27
ASSLVDQETQY
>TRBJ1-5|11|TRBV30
AWNQGASQPQH
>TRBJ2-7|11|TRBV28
ASSKGFGYEQY
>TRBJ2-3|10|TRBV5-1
ASSTAADTQY
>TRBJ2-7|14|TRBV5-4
ASSLRTSGRPNEQY
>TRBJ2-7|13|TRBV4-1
ASSLFGTGPYEQY
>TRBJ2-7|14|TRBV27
ASSLLTGYGTYEQY
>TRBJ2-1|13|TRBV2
ASSLGLAVRNEQF
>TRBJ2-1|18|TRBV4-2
ASSRNSVREGSSSYNEQF
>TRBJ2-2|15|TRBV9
ASSVGIAGGGTGELF
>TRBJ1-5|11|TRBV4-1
ASSPPRSPPQH
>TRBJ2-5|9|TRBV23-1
ASSQGETQY
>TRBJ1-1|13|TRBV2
ASSPDRARNTEAF
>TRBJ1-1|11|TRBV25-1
ASSEGGAGEAF
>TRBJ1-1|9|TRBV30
AWSDSIEAF
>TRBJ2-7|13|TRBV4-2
ASSLRTSGRYEQY
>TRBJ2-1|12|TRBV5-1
ASSLEAAYNEQF
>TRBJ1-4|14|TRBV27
ASRGQGQPSNEKLF
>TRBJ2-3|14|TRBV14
ASSHGLADSTDTQY
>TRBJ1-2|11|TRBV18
ASSPGTGYGYT
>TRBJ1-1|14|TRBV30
AWSLGNLHVNTEAS
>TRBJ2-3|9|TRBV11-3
ASGEQDTQY
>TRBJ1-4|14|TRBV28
ASSSLRGLGNEKLF